A selection of T cell receptor beta chains follows, all from one sample in a study of shared clonotypes between healthy human individuals. TCRdb's table, derived via immunoSEQ multiplex PCR, lists solely in-frame clones and lacks some. The sample lists roughly 2.5 million clones, approximately 90% occurring once. The sample consisted of naive CD4+ T cells sorted from blood. The receptors stem from a man younger than 35 in good health. The CDR3 runs from the conserved cysteine through the conserved F or W. The D gene is left open where the match is weak. Rows may omit the clone size; those that give it use once, few, many or a size class.

TRBV7-2	NA	13	NA	TRBJ2-5	CASSLARGGAQYF	TGTGCCAGCAGCTTGGCACGAGGAGGGGCCCAGTACTTC
TRBV5-8	NA	12	once	TRBJ2-7	CASSLKPYEQYF	TGTGCCAGCAGCCTCAAGCCCTACGAGCAGTACTTC
TRBV10-3	NA	14	NA	TRBJ1-1	CAISAGTLNTEAFF	TGTGCCATCAGTGCAGGGACACTGAACACTGAAGCTTTCTTT
TRBV2	NA	14	NA	TRBJ2-3	CASSVEGNTDTQYF	TGTGCCAGCAGTGTGGAGGGCAACACAGATACGCAGTATTTT
TRBV11-2	NA	16	NA	TRBJ2-5	CASSLGQNGLQETQYF	TGTGCCAGCAGCTTAGGACAGAACGGACTACAAGAGACCCAGTACTTC
TRBV6-4	NA	15	NA	TRBJ1-6	CASSVTAAEDSPLHF	TGTGCCAGCAGTGTAACGGCCGCAGAGGATTCACCCCTCCACTTT
TRBV4-3	NA	15	NA	TRBJ1-4	CASSQDYPGGEKLFF	TGCGCCAGCAGCCAAGATTACCCCGGGGGTGAAAAACTGTTTTTT
TRBV7-2	NA	16	NA	TRBJ2-7	CASSLYGQGFTYEQYF	TGTGCCAGCAGCTTATATGGCCAGGGTTTTACCTACGAGCAGTACTTC
TRBV7-9	NA	15	NA	TRBJ1-4	CASSLMRDLVEKLFF	TGTGCCAGCAGCTTAATGAGGGACCTTGTTGAAAAACTGTTTTTT
TRBV7-8	TRBD1	16	NA	TRBJ1-1	CASSLGDRGAVTEAFF	TGTGCCAGCAGCTTAGGGGACAGGGGAGCGGTCACTGAAGCTTTCTTT
TRBV10-3	NA	14	NA	TRBJ2-7	CAISSAGVLDEQYF	TGTGCCATCAGCAGTGCAGGGGTCTTGGACGAGCAGTACTTC
TRBV2	NA	14	NA	TRBJ2-3	CASSARGGTDTQYF	TGTGCCAGCAGTGCTAGAGGCGGCACAGATACGCAGTATTTT
TRBV5-1	NA	14	NA	TRBJ2-1	CASSSRLLQSEQFF	TGCGCCAGCAGCTCTAGACTTCTACAATCAGAGCAGTTCTTC
TRBV6-5	TRBD1	15	NA	TRBJ1-3	CATRGADLSGNTIYF	TGTGCCACCAGGGGGGCAGACCTCTCTGGAAACACCATATATTTT
TRBV2	NA	15	NA	TRBJ1-1	CASRRWTVMNTEAFF	TGTGCCAGCAGACGCTGGACAGTCATGAACACTGAAGCTTTCTTT
TRBV5-5	TRBD1	15	NA	TRBJ2-5	CASSYRGQAIETQYF	TGTGCCAGCAGCTACCGCGGACAGGCAATCGAGACCCAGTACTTC
TRBV2	TRBD2	14	NA	TRBJ2-7	CASRLAGGPGEQYF	TGTGCCAGCAGGCTAGCGGGGGGGCCGGGAGAGCAGTACTTC
TRBV6-4	TRBD1	14	NA	TRBJ1-2	CASSDSDRVGGYTF	TGTGCCAGCAGTGACTCTGACAGGGTAGGGGGCTACACCTTC
TRBV27	NA	14	NA	TRBJ1-1	CASSPRDQNTEAFF	TGTGCCAGCAGTCCCCGGGATCAAAACACTGAAGCTTTCTTT
TRBV18	NA	13	NA	TRBJ1-2	CASSPWREYGYTF	TGTGCCAGCTCACCCTGGAGGGAATATGGCTACACCTTC
TRBV14	TRBD1	15	NA	TRBJ1-4	CASSRNRGPGEKLFF	TGTGCCAGCAGCCGTAACAGGGGGCCTGGGGAAAAACTGTTTTTT
TRBV7-9	NA	14	NA	TRBJ2-3	CASSLLMSGYTQYF	TGTGCCAGCAGCTTACTGATGAGCGGGTATACGCAGTATTTT